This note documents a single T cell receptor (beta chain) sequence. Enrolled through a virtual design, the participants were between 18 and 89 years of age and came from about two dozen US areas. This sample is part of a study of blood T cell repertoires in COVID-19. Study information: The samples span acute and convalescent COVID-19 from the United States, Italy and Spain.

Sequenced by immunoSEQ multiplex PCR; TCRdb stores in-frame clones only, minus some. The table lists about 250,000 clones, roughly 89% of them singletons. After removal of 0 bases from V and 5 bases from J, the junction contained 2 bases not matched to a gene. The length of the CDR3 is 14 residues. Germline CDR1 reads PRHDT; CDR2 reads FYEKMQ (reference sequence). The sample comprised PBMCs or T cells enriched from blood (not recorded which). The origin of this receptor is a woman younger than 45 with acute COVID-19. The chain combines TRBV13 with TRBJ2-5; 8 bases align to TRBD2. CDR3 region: CASSLGSGVETQYF. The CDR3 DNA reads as TGTGCCAGCAGCTTAGGTAGCGGGGTGGAGACCCAGTACTTC.